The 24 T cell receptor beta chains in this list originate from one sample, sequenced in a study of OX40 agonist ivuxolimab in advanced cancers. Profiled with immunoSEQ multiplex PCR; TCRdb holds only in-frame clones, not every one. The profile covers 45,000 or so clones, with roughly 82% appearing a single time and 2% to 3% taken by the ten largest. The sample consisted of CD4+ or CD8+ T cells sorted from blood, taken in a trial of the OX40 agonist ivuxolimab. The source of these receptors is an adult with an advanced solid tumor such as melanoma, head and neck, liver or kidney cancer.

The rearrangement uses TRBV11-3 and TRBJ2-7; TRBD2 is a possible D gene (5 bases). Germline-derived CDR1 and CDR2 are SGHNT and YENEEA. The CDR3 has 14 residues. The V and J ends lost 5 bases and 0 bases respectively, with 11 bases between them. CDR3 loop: CASSPPGVSYEQYF. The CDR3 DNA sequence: TGTGCCAGCAGCCCCCCCGGGGTCTCCTACGAGCAGTACTTC.

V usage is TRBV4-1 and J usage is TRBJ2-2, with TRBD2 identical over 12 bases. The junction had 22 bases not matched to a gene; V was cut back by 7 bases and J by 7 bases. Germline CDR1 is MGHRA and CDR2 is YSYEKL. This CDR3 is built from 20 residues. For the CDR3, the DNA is TGCGCCAGCAAAGCCCGAGACGGGCTAGCGGGAGGGCAGAGGGGCGGGGAGCTGTTTTTT. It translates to CASKARDGLAGGQRGGELFF.

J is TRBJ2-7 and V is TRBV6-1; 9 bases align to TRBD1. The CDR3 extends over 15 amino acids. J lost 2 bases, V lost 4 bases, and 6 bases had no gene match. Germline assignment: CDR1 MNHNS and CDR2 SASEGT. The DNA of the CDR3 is TGTGCCAGCAGTGTCTCCGGGACAGGGACCTACGAGCAGTACTTC. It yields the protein CASSVSGTGTYEQYF.

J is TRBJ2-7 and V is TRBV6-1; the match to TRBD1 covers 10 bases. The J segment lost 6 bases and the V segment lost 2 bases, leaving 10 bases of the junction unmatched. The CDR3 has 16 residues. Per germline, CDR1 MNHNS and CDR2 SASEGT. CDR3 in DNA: TGTGCCAGCAGTGAATCACCGGGACAGGGGTCCCGCGAGCAGTACTTC. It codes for CASSESPGQGSREQYF.

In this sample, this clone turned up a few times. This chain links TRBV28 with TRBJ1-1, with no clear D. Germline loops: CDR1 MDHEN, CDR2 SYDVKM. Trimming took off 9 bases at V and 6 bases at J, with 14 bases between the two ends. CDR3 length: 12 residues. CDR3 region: CASRRVSPEAFF. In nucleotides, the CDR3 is TGTGCCAGTAGGAGGGTTTCTCCTGAAGCTTTCTTT.

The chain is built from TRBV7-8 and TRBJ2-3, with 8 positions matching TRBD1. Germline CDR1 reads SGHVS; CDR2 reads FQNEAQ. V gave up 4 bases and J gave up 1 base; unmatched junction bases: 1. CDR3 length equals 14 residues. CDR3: CASSSDRGTDTQYF. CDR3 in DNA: TGTGCCAGCAGCTCGGACAGGGGCACAGATACGCAGTATTTT.

CDR3 protein: CASLGSNSGNTIYF. DNA of the CDR3: TGTGCCAGCCTGGGGTCCAACTCTGGAAACACCATATATTTT. The chain uses TRBV5-4 and TRBJ1-3; D unresolved. The CDR3 is made up of 14 amino acids. V lost 7 bases and J 0 bases, leaving 11 bases between the germline ends. CDR1 is SGHNT and CDR2 is YYREEE in the germline V gene (reference sequence). Full variable domain (remainder filled in from reference TRBV5-4 and TRBJ1-3): ETGVTQSPTHLIKTRGQQVTLRCSSQSGHNTVSWYQQALGQGPQFIFQYYREEENGRGNFPPRFSGLQFPNYSSELNVNALELDDSALYLCASLGSNSGNTIYFGEGSWLTVV.

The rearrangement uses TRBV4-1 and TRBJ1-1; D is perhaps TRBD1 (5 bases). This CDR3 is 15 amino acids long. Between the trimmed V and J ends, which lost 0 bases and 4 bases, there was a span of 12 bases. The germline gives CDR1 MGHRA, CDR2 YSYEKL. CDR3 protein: CASSQDFGRVTEAFF. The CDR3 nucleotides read TGCGCCAGCAGCCAAGATTTTGGCAGGGTCACTGAAGCTTTCTTT.

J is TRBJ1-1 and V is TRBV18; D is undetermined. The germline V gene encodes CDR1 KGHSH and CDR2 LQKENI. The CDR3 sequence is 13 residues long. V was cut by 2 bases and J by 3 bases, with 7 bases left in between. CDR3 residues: CASSPGIDTEAFF. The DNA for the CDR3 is TGTGCCAGCTCACCAGGGATAGACACTGAAGCTTTCTTT.

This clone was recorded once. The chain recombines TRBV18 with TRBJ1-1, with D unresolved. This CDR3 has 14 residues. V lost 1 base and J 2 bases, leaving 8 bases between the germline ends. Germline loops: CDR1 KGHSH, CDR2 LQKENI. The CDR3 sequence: CASSPLSENTEAFF. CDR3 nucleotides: TGTGCCAGCTCACCACTGTCAGAAAACACTGAAGCTTTCTTT.

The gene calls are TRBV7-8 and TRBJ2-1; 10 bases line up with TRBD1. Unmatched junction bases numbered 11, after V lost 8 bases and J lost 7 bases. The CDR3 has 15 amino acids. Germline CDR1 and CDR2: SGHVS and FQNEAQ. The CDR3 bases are TGTGCCAGCTGCCCTGGGGACAGGGGCGGGAATGAGCAGTTCTTC. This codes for CASCPGDRGGNEQFF.

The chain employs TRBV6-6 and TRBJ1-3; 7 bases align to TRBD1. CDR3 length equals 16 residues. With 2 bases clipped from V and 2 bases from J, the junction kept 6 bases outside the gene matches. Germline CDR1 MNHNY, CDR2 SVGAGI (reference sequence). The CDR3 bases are TGTGCCAGCAGTTACCCACAGGGGAGAACTGGAAACACCATATATTTT. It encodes CASSYPQGRTGNTIYF.

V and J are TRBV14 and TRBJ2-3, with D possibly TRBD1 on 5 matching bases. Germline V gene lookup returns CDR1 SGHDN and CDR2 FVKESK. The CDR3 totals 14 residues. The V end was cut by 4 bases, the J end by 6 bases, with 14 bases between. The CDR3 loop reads CASSPGRGADTQYF. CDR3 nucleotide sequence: TGTGCCAGCAGCCCCGGAAGGGGCGCGGATACGCAGTATTTT.

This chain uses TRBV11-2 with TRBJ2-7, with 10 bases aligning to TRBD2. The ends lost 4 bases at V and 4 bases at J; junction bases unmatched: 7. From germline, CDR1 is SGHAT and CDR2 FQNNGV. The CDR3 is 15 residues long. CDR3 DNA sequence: TGTGCCAGCAGCTCAACTAGCGGGGCGACATACGAGCAGTACTTC. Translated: CASSSTSGATYEQYF.

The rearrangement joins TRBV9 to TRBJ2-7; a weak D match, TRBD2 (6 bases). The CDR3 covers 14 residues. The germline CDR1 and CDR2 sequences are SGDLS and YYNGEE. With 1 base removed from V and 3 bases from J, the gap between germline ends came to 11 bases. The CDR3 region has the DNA TGTGCCAGCAGCGTAACCGGGAGCGACTACGAGCAGTACTTC. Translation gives CASSVTGSDYEQYF.

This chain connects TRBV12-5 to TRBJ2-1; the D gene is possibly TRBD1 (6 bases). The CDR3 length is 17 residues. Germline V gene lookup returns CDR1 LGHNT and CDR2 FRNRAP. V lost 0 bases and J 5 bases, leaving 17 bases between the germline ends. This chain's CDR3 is CASGLVVDRLQHNEQFF. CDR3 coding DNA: TGTGCTAGTGGTTTGGTGGTCGACAGGTTACAACACAATGAGCAGTTCTTC.

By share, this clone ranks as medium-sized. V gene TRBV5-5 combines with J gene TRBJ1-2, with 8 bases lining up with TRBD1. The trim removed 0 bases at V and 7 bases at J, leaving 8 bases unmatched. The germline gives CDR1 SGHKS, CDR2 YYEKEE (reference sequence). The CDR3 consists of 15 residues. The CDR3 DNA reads TGTGCCAGCAGCTTGGAAGGCAGGGGGCAGAGTGGCTACACCTTC. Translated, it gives CASSLEGRGQSGYTF.

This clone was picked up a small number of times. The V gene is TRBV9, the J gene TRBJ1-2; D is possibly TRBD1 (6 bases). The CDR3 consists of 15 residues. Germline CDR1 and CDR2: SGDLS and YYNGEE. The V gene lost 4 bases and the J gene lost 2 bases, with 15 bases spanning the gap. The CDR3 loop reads CASSPPGGRNYGYTF. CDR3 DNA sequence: TGTGCCAGCAGCCCCCCTGGGGGCAGGAACTATGGCTACACCTTC.

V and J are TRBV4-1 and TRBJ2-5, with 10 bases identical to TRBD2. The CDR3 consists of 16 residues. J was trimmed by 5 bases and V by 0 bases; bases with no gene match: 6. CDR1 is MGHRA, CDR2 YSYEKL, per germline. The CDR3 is CASSQEQAGGLETQYF. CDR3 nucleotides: TGCGCCAGCAGCCAAGAACAAGCGGGGGGGTTGGAGACCCAGTACTTC.

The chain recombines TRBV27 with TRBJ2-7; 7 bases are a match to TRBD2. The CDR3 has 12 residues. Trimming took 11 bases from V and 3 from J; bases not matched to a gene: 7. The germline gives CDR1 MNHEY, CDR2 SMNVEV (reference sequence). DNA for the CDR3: TGTGCCGGGGGGGAGGCCCTCTACGAGCAGTACTTC. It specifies CAGGEALYEQYF.

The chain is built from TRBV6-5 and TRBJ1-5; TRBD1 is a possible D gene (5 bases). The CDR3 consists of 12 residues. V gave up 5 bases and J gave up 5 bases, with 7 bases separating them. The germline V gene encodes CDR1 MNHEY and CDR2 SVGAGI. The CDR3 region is CASSQGDQPQHF. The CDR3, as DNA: TGTGCCAGCAGTCAGGGTGATCAGCCCCAGCATTTT.

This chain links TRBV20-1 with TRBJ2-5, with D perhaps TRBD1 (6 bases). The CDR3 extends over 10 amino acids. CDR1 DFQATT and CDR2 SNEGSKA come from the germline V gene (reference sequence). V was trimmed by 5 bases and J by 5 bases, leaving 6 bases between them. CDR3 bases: TGCAGTGCTGGACAGGAGACCCAGTACTTC. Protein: CSAGQETQYF.

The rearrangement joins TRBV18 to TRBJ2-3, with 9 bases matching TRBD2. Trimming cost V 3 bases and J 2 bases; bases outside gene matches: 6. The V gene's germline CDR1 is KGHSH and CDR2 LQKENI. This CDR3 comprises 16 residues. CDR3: CASSPLAGGVTDTQYF. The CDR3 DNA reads TGTGCCAGCTCACCCCTGGCGGGAGGGGTCACAGATACGCAGTATTTT. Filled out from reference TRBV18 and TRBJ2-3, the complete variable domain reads NAGVMQNPRHLVRRRGQEARLRCSPMKGHSHVYWYRQLPEEGLKFMVYLQKENIIDESGMPKERFSAEFPKEGPSILRIQQVVRGDSAAYFCASSPLAGGVTDTQYFGPGTRLTVL.

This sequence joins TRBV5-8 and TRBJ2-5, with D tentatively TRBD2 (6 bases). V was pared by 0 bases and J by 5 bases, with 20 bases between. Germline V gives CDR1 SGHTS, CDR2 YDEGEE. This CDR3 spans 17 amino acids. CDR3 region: CASSLARRGRGVETQYF. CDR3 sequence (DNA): TGTGCCAGCAGCTTGGCCAGGCGGGGCCGAGGGGTGGAGACCCAGTACTTC.